One and the same sample provided the 8 T cell receptor beta chains below, sequenced in a study of shared clonotypes between healthy human individuals. Repertoires were generated with immunoSEQ multiplex PCR, while TCRdb's copy carries only in-frame clones and drops some. In the table there are around 980,000 clones, around 82% of which are singletons. Material for sequencing was memory CD4+ T cells from PBMCs. Subset noted: CD45RA-negative fraction. These TCRs come from a man aged 18-30 years in good health. Some clones in this sample may be carry-over from other donors' samples.

The J gene is TRBJ2-7, the V gene TRBV10-2; TRBD1 or TRBD2 may be the D gene (5 bases each). Trimming shortened V by 7 bases and J by 0 bases, and 10 bases separated the two germline ends. Germline CDR1 and CDR2: WSHSY and SAAADI. This CDR3 contains 13 residues. The CDR3 sequence: CASMTADSYEQYF. The CDR3, as DNA: TGCGCCAGCATGACAGCGGACTCCTACGAGCAGTACTTC.

This chain joins TRBV25-1 and TRBJ2-3; 8 nucleotides align to TRBD2. The J segment lost 2 bases and the V segment lost 2 bases, leaving 3 bases of the junction unmatched. This CDR3 contains 15 residues. Germline loops: CDR1 MGHDK, CDR2 SYGVNS. In DNA form, the CDR3 reads TGTGCCAGCAGTGAAGCGGGAGGAAACACAGATACGCAGTATTTT. Translating it yields CASSEAGGNTDTQYF.

This chain joins TRBV27 and TRBJ2-2; 8 nucleotides agree with TRBD1. The trim removed 6 bases at V and 4 bases at J, leaving 7 bases unmatched. Germline assignment: CDR1 MNHEY and CDR2 SMNVEV (reference sequence). CDR3 length: 15 amino acids. The CDR3 DNA is TGTGCCAGCAGCCCACAGGGGGTCGGCACCGGGGAGCTGTTTTTT. This encodes CASSPQGVGTGELFF.

This clone was recorded a few times. The same CDR3 arises from other DNA sequences in this sample as well. The chain combines TRBV7-2 with TRBJ2-7; the D is unclear. CDR1 and CDR2 from the germline V gene are SGHTA and FQGNSA. The CDR3 loop spans 15 amino acids. V was clipped by 1 base and J by 0 bases, with 10 bases between them. CDR3 loop: CASSLGGTSSYEQYF. In DNA form, the CDR3 reads TGTGCCAGCAGCTTAGGGGGAACAAGCTCCTACGAGCAGTACTTC. Complete variable domain (other parts from reference TRBV7-2 and TRBJ2-7): GAGVSQSPSNKVTEKGKDVELRCDPISGHTALYWYRQSLGQGLEFLIYFQGNSAPDKSGLPSDRFSAERTGGSVSTLTIQRTQQEDSAVYLCASSLGGTSSYEQYFGPGTRLTVT.

This chain joins TRBV5-1 and TRBJ1-2, with 9 positions matching TRBD1. Germline values: CDR1 SGHRS, CDR2 YFSETQ. The CDR3 covers 15 residues. J gave up 7 bases and V 1 base, and 8 bases lay outside the gene matches. CDR3 DNA: TGCGCCAGCAGCTTGTCGGAAGGGACAGGGTTTGGCTACACCTTC. It encodes CASSLSEGTGFGYTF.

The V call is TRBV7-3, the J call TRBJ2-2; TRBD2 matches 7 bases. V lost 0 bases and J lost 2; bases outside the gene matches: 3. CDR3 length: 16 amino acids. The germline V gene encodes CDR1 SGHTA and CDR2 FQGTGA. In nucleotides, the CDR3 is TGTGCCAGCAGCTTAACCCGCGGGAGTAACACCGGGGAGCTGTTTTTT. It translates to CASSLTRGSNTGELFF.

The genes are TRBV7-2 and TRBJ2-5; unclear D gene. The CDR3 totals 15 residues. The germline CDR1 and CDR2 sequences are SGHTA and FQGNSA. V dropped 7 bases and J dropped 10 bases, with 25 bases sitting between them. CDR3 protein: CASTSPSILGLIQYF. The CDR3 coding sequence is TGTGCCAGCACCTCCCCTTCGATCCTTGGGCTTATCCAGTACTTC.

This chain uses TRBV2 with TRBJ2-1, with D maybe TRBD1 (6 bases). The V gene's germline CDR1 is SNHLY and CDR2 FYNNEI. V was shortened by 6 bases and J by 0 bases, with 15 bases between the two germline ends. The CDR3 consists of 16 residues. This CDR3 is CASRGRTVSSYNEQFF. As DNA, the CDR3 is TGTGCCAGCAGGGGTAGGACAGTCAGCTCCTACAATGAGCAGTTCTTC.